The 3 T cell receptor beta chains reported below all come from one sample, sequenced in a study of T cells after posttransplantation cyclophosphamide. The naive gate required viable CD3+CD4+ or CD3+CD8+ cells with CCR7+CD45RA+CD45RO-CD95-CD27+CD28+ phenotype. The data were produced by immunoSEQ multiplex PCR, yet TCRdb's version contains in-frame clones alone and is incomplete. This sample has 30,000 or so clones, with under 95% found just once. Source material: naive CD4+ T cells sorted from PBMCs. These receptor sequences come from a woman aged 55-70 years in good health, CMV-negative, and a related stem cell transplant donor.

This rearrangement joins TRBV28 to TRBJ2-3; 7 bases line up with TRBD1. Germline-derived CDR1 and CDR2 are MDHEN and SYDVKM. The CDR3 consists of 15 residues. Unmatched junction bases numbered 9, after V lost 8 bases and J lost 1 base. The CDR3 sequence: CASLTGAAGTDTQYF. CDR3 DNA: TGTGCCAGCCTCACAGGGGCGGCGGGCACAGATACGCAGTATTTT.

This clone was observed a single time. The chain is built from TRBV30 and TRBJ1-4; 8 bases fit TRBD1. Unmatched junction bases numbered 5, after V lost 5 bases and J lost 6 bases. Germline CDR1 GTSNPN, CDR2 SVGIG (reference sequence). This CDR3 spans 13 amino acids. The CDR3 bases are TGTGCCTGGGGACAGGGAATTGATGAAAAACTGTTTTTT. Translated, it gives CAWGQGIDEKLFF.

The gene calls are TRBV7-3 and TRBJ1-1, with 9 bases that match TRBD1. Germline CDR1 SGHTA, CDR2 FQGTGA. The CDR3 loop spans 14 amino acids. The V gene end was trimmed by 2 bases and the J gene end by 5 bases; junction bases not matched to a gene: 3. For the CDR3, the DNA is TGTGCCAGCAGCTTAGACAGGGGGGGTACTGAAGCTTTCTTT. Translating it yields CASSLDRGGTEAFF.